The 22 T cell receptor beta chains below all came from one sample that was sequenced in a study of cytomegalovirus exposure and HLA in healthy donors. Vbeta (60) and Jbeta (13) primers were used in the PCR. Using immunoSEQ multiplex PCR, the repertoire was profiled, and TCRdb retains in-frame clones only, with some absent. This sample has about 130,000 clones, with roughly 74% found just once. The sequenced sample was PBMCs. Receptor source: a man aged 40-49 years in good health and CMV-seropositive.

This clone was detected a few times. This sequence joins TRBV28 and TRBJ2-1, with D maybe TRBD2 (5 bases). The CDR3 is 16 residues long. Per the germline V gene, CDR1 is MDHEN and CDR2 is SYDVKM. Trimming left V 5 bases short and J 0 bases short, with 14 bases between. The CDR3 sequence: CASSEARGFSYNEQFF. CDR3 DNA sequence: TGTGCCAGCAGTGAAGCTCGAGGGTTCTCCTACAATGAGCAGTTCTTC.

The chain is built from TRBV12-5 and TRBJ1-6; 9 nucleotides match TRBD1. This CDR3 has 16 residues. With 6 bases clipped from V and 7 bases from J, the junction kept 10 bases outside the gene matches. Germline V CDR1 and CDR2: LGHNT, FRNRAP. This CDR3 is CASGETPGTGNSPLHF. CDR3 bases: TGTGCTAGTGGAGAAACTCCCGGGACAGGGAATTCACCCCTCCACTTT.

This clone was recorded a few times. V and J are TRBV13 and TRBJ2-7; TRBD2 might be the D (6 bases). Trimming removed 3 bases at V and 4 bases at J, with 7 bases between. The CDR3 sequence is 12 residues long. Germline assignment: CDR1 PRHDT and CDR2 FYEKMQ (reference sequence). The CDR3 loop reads CASSLSGYEQYF. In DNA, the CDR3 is TGTGCCAGCAGCTTGAGCGGGTACGAGCAGTACTTC.

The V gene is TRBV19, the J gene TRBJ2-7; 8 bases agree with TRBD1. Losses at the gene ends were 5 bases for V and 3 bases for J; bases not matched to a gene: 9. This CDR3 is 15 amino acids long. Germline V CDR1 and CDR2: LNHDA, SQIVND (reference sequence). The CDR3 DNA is TGTGCCAGTAGTCAAGGACAGGGCTATCTCTACGAGCAGTACTTC. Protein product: CASSQGQGYLYEQYF.

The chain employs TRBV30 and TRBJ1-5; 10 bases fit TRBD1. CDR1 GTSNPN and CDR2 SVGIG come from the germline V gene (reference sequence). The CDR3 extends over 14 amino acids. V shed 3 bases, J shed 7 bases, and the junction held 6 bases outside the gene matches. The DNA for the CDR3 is TGTGCCTGGAGCAGCGGGACAGGGGAACAGCCCCAGCATTTT. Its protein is CAWSSGTGEQPQHF.

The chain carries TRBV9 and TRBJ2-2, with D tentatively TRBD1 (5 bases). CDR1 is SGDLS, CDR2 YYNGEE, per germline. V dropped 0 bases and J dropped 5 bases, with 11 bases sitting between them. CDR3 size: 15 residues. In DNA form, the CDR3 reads TGTGCCAGCAGCGTAGCCCTGACAGTAACCGGGGAGCTGTTTTTT. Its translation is CASSVALTVTGELFF.

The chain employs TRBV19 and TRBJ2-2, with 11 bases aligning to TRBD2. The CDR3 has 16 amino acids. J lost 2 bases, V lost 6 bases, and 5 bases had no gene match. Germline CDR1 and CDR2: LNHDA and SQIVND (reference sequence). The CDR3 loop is CASSYSGRANTGELFF. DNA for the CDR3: TGTGCCAGTAGCTATAGCGGGAGGGCCAACACCGGGGAGCTGTTTTTT.

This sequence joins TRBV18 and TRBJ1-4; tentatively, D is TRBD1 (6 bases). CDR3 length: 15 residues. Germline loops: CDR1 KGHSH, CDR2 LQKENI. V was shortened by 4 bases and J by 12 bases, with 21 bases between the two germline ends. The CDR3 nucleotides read TGTGCCAGCTCACTACAGGGCCAGGGTCTTTCGGAACTGTTTTTT. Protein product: CASSLQGQGLSELFF. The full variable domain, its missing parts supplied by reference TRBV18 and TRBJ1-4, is NAGVMQNPRHLVRRRGQEARLRCSPMKGHSHVYWYRQLPEEGLKFMVYLQKENIIDESGMPKERFSAEFPKEGPSILRIQQVVRGDSAAYFCASSLQGQGLSELFFGSGTQLSVL.

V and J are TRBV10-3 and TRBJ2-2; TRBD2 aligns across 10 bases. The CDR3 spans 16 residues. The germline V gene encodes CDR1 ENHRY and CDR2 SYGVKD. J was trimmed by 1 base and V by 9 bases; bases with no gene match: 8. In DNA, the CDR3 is TGTGCCATAAGAGTAAGCGGGGGGGTGAACACCGGGGAGCTGTTTTTT. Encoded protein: CAIRVSGGVNTGELFF.

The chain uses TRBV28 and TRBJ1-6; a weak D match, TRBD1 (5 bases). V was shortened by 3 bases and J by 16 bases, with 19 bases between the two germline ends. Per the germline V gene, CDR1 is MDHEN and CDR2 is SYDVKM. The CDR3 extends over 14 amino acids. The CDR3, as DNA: TGTGCCAGCAGTTTCCCTAGAGTTGGGGGGATTCTCCACTTT. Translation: CASSFPRVGGILHF. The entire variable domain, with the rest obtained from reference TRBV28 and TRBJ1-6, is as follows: DVKVTQSSRYLVKRTGEKVFLECVQDMDHENMFWYRQDPGLGLRLIYFSYDVKMKEKGDIPEGYSVSREKKERFSLILESASTNQTSMYLCASSFPRVGGILHFGNGTRLTVT.

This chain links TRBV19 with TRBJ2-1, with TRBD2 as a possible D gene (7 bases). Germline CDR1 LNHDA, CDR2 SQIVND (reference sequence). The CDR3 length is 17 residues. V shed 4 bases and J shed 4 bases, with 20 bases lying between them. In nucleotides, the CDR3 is TGTGCCAGTAGTAAGGACAGAGGCGGGAGCAGGTACAATGAGCAGTTCTTC. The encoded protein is CASSKDRGGSRYNEQFF. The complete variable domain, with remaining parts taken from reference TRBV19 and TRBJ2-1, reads DGGITQSPKYLFRKEGQNVTLSCEQNLNHDAMYWYRQDPGQGLRLIYYSQIVNDFQKGDIAEGYSVSREKKESFPLTVTSAQKNPTAFYLCASSKDRGGSRYNEQFFGPGTRLTVL.

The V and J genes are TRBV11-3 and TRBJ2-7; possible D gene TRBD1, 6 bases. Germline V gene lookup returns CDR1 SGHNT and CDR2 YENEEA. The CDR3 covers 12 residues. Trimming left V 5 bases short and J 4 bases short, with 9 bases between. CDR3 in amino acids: CASSDGQYEQYF. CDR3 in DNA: TGTGCCAGCAGCGACGGACAGTACGAGCAGTACTTC.

CDR3 loop: CASSKRAAEYQPQHF. CDR3 sequence (DNA): TGTGCCAGCAGCAAGAGGGCAGCCGAGTATCAGCCCCAGCATTTT. V is TRBV21-1 and J is TRBJ1-5. TRBV21-1 is reported as a pseudogene. The CDR3 is 15 amino acids.

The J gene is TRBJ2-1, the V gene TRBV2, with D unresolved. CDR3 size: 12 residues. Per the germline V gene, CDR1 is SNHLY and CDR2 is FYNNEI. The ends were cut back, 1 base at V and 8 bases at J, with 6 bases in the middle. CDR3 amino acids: CASSEGRDEQFF. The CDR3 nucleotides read TGTGCCAGCAGTGAAGGTAGAGATGAGCAGTTCTTC.

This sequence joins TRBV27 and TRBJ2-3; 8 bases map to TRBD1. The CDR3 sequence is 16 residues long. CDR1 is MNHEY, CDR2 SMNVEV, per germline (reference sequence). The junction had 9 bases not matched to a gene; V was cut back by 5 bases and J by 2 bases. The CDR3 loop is CASSESGTGITDTQYF. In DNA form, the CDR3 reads TGTGCCAGCAGTGAATCCGGGACAGGAATCACAGATACGCAGTATTTT.

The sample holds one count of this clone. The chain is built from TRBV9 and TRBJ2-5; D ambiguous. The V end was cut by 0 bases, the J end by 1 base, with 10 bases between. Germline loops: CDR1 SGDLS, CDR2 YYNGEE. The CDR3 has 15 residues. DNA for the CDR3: TGTGCCAGCAGCGTAGACTCCAGCGTCCAAGAGACCCAGTACTTC. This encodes CASSVDSSVQETQYF.

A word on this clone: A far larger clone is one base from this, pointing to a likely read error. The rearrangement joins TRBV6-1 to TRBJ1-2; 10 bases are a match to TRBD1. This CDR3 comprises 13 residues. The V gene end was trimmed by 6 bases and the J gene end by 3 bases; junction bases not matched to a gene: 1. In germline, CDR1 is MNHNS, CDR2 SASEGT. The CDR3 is CASSGTGDYGYTF. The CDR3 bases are TGTGCCAGCAGCGGGACAGGGGACTATGGCTACACCTTC.

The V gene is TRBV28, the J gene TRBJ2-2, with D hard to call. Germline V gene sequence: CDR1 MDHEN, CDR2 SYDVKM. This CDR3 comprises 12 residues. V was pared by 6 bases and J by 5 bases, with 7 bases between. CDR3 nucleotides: TGTGCCAGCAGCCTGAGTACCGGGGAGCTGTTTTTT. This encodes CASSLSTGELFF.

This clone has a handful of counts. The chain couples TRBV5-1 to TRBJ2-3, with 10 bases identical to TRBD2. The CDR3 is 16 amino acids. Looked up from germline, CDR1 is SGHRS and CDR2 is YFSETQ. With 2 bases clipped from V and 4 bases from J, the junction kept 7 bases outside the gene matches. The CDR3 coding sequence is TGCGCCAGCAGCTTTATGGCTAGCGGGGGATCAGATACGCAGTATTTT. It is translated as CASSFMASGGSDTQYF.

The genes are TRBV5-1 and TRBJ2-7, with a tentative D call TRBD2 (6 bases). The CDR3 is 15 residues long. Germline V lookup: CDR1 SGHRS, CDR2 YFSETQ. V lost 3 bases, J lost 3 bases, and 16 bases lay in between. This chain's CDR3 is CASSSSWDWNYEQYF. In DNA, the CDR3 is TGCGCCAGCAGCTCTTCCTGGGACTGGAACTACGAGCAGTACTTC.

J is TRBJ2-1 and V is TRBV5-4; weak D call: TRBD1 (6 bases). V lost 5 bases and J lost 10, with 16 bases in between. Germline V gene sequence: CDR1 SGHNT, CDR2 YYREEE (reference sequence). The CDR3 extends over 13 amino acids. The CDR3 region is CASRSPGVGEQFF. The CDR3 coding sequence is TGTGCCAGCAGATCTCCAGGGGTTGGGGAGCAGTTCTTC.

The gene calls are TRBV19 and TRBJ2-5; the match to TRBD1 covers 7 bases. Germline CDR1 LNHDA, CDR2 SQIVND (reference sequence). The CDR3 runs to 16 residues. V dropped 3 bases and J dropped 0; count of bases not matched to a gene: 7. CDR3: CASSIGTELYQETQYF. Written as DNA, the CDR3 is TGTGCCAGTAGTATTGGGACAGAACTGTACCAAGAGACCCAGTACTTC.